The rows below give T cell receptor beta chains drawn from one sample of a study of identical twins. TCRdb analysed the 5' RACE reads with MiXCR anew, one entry per CDR3 protein. The profile covers 400,000 to 500,000 distinct CDR3 sequences, with roughly 20% appearing a single time and 9% to 15% taken by the ten largest. Material for sequencing was naive T cells sorted from blood. These receptors were collected from a man aged 50 to 60 in good health. The CDR3 runs from the conserved cysteine through the conserved F or W. The D gene is left open where the match is weak. Clone size is not always given. Where it is, it says once, few, many or a class for expanded clones.

V gene	D gene	J gene	clone size	CDR3 DNA	CDR3 protein
TRBV6-5	-	TRBJ2-4	-	TGTGCCAGCAGTTACTCCCAGGAGAACAAAAACATTCAGTACTTC	CASSYSQENKNIQYF
TRBV12-3/TRBV12-4	-	TRBJ2-2	-	TGTGCCAGCAGTTTCGGGGTAGCCGGGGAGCTGTTTTTT	CASSFGVAGELFF
TRBV5-1	-	TRBJ2-5	-	TGCGCCAGCAGCAGAGAACAGGGTTGGCAAGAGACCCAGTACTTC	CASSREQGWQETQYF
TRBV24-1	-	TRBJ2-5	-	TGTGCCACCAGTGATTGGAGGGGGCGGCGAGAGACCCGGTACTTC	CATSDWRGRRETRYF
TRBV20-1	TRBD1	TRBJ2-5	many	TGCAGTGCTAGCGGCCCAGGGGGCCAGTACTTC	CSASGPGGQYF
TRBV27	-	TRBJ2-1	many	TGTGCCAGCAGTTCTCGGGGCGACGTCAATGAGCAGTTCTTC	CASSSRGDVNEQFF
TRBV12-3/TRBV12-4	-	TRBJ2-2	many	TGTGCCAGCAGTTTCGGGCAGGGGAACACCGGGGAGCTGTTTTTT	CASSFGQGNTGELFF
TRBV20-1	-	TRBJ2-1	few	TGCAGTGCCCGACGGAGGGAGAGTGGCTACAATGAGCAGTTCTTC	CSARRRESGYNEQFF
TRBV4-1	TRBD2	TRBJ2-1	few	TGCGCCAGCAGTCAACTAGCGGGGGCCGTCAATGAGCAGTTCTTC	CASSQLAGAVNEQFF
TRBV11-3	-	TRBJ1-5	-	TGTGCCAGCAGTTTAGTCCTCAGGGAAGGGCAGCCCCAGCATTTT	CASSLVLREGQPQHF
TRBV11-1	TRBD2	TRBJ2-6	many	TGTGCCAGCAGCTTATGGTTGCTAGCGGGACCTTCGGGGGCCAACGTCCTGACTTTC	CASSLWLLAGPSGANVLTF
TRBV18	-	TRBJ2-7	many	TGTGCCAGCGCCTCAAGGGACGGGACGTACGAGCAGTACTTC	CASASRDGTYEQYF
TRBV7-2	-	TRBJ1-5	few	TGTGCCAGCAGCTTAGGGGTTTTTAATCAGCCCCAGCATTTT	CASSLGVFNQPQHF
TRBV12-3/TRBV12-4	-	TRBJ2-7	many	TGTGCCAGCAGTTTAATGGAAGGGATCTACGAGCAGTACTTC	CASSLMEGIYEQYF
TRBV5-1	TRBD1	TRBJ2-3	many	TGCGCCAGCAGCTTGAAGTTGACAGGGCCCACAGATACGCAGTATTTT	CASSLKLTGPTDTQYF
TRBV6-2/TRBV6-3	-	TRBJ2-3	-	TGTGCCAGCAGTTACTTGGGTGTCGGCACAGATACGCAGTATTTT	CASSYLGVGTDTQYF
TRBV7-2	TRBD1	TRBJ2-1	few	TGTGCCAGCAGCCTATCGGGACAGCACTACAATGAGCAGTTCTTC	CASSLSGQHYNEQFF
TRBV6-2/TRBV6-3	TRBD2	TRBJ2-3	-	TGTGCCAGCAGGTTTCTAGCGGGAGCGGGAGATACGCAGTATTTT	CASRFLAGAGDTQYF
TRBV20-1	-	TRBJ2-7	-	TGCAGTGCTTTTTCAAGAGGCGAGCAGTACTTC	CSAFSRGEQYF
TRBV4-2	-	TRBJ2-7	many	TGTGCCAGCAGCCAAGAAGCGGAGGGGGCCTACGAGCAGTACTTC	CASSQEAEGAYEQYF
TRBV20-1	-	TRBJ2-3	few	TGCAGTGCCGGTGGGGGTACAGGGTTCAGCACAGATACGCAGTATTTT	CSAGGGTGFSTDTQYF
TRBV12-3/TRBV12-4	TRBD1	TRBJ1-5	-	TGTGCCAGCAGCCGGACAGGGGGCGGGGAGCCCCAGCATTTT	CASSRTGGGEPQHF
TRBV20-1	-	TRBJ2-3	few	TGCAGTGTCTTCCACCGAAGGGCCCTTAAGTCGCAGTATTTT	CSVFHRRALKSQYF
TRBV30	TRBD2	TRBJ2-6	few	TGTGCCTGGGGGGGGGGTCTCGTCCTGACTTTC	CAWGGGLVLTF
TRBV5-1	-	TRBJ2-1	many	TGCGCCAGCAGCTTGGGAAGCCTGCCCTACAATGAGCAGTTCTTC	CASSLGSLPYNEQFF
TRBV20-1	TRBD1	TRBJ1-2	many	TGCAGTGCTGACTCCGGGACAGACTATGGCTACACCTTC	CSADSGTDYGYTF
TRBV12-3/TRBV12-4	TRBD2	TRBJ2-5	-	TGTGCCAGCAGCCCCCCCGGGACTAGTTATTTCGAGACCCAGTACTTC	CASSPPGTSYFETQYF
TRBV30	TRBD2	TRBJ2-1	few	TGTGCCTGGAAACCGGGACTAGCGGAGTACAATGAGCAGTTCTTC	CAWKPGLAEYNEQFF
TRBV14	TRBD1	TRBJ2-7	-	TGTGCCAGCAGCCAAGTAACAGGGGGTAGGCAGTACTTC	CASSQVTGGRQYF
TRBV6-1	-	TRBJ1-5	many	TGTGCCAGCAGTGGACAGCTAAATCAGCCCCAGCATTTT	CASSGQLNQPQHF
TRBV20-1	TRBD2	TRBJ2-1	many	TGCAGTGCTCGGGGGGGGGAAGCCTACAATGAGCAGTTCTTC	CSARGGEAYNEQFF
TRBV6-5	-	TRBJ2-7	-	TGTGCCAGCAGTTATGCTGGGAGAAAGAACGAGCAGTACTTC	CASSYAGRKNEQYF
TRBV6-1	-	TRBJ2-3	-	TGTGCCAGCAGTACCGGACGCCTTTGGGGAGATACGCAGTATTTT	CASSTGRLWGDTQYF
TRBV15	-	TRBJ2-7	-	TGTGCCACCAGCAGAGATCCCCGGGGTGACGAGCAGTACTTC	CATSRDPRGDEQYF
TRBV29-1	-	TRBJ2-5	many	TGCAGCGTCTTGTTGTCAGAGACCCAGTACTTC	CSVLLSETQYF
TRBV28	-	TRBJ2-7	many	TGTGCCAGCAGAAAGGGGTTTGGCTACGAGCAGTACTTC	CASRKGFGYEQYF
TRBV28	TRBD1	TRBJ2-1	few	TGTGCCAGCAGTCTAATCAGGGGGCGCTTTGAGCAGTTCTTC	CASSLIRGRFEQFF
TRBV29-1	TRBD1	TRBJ2-1	-	TGCAGCGGGCGGACAGGGGGCTTAAAGGAGCAGTTCTTC	CSGRTGGLKEQFF
TRBV20-1	TRBD2	TRBJ2-3	many	TGCAGTGCTAGTAGGCTAGCGGGGAACACAGATACGCAGTATTTT	CSASRLAGNTDTQYF
TRBV7-2	-	TRBJ2-1	many	TGTGCCAGCAGCTTAGCTGGACAGACCTCCTACAATGAGCAGTTCTTC	CASSLAGQTSYNEQFF
TRBV7-2	-	TRBJ1-1	-	TGTGCCAGCAGCTACGGTATAGGAGTTGAAGCTTTCTTT	CASSYGIGVEAFF
TRBV5-6	TRBD2	TRBJ2-2	-	TGTGCCAGCAGCCCTTCAAAGCGGGGGGCCCTTACCGGGGAGCTGTTTTTT	CASSPSKRGALTGELFF
TRBV28	-	TRBJ1-1	-	TGTGCCAGCAGGGGGTTATCCTTTGAAGCTTTCTTT	CASRGLSFEAFF
TRBV15	TRBD2	TRBJ2-1	many	TGTGCCACCAGCAGACCCCATGGCGGGGGGCCTACTTACAATGAGCAGTTCTTC	CATSRPHGGGPTYNEQFF
TRBV4-2	-	TRBJ2-1	many	TGTGCCAGCAGCCAAGATATAGCCCCGGGCCCCAATGAGCAGTTCTTC	CASSQDIAPGPNEQFF
TRBV12-3/TRBV12-4	-	TRBJ2-1	many	TGTGCCAGCAGTTCTCTACAGGGCTATGAGCAGTTCTTC	CASSSLQGYEQFF
TRBV5-5	-	TRBJ2-7	many	TGTGCCAGCAGCCTTGAATACGGGATTTACGAGCAGTACTTC	CASSLEYGIYEQYF
TRBV5-1	TRBD1	TRBJ2-1	few	TGCGCCAGCAGCCAGGGACAGGGGGCGTTCTTC	CASSQGQGAFF
TRBV29-1	-	TRBJ2-3	-	TGCAGCGTTGGGGGCGTCACAGATACGCAGTATTTT	CSVGGVTDTQYF
TRBV5-1	-	TRBJ2-2	-	TGCGCCAGCAGCTTGCAAACGGCAATGGGTTTCGGGGAGCTGTTTTTT	CASSLQTAMGFGELFF
TRBV5-1	TRBD1	TRBJ1-1	many	TGCGCCAGCAGCTTGTGGGGCCGGGACAGGGGTTCTGAAGCTTTCTTT	CASSLWGRDRGSEAFF
TRBV5-1	-	TRBJ2-7	few	TGCGCCAGCAGTTTTGTAGTAGGCTCCTACGAGCAGTACTTC	CASSFVVGSYEQYF
TRBV7-2	TRBD2	TRBJ2-4	-	TGTGCCAGCGTCCAGACTAGCGGTAGGAACATTCAGTACTTC	CASVQTSGRNIQYF
TRBV28	-	TRBJ2-1	-	TGTGCCAGCAGTTTATCCCATGAGCAGTTCTTC	CASSLSHEQFF
TRBV4-1	TRBD1	TRBJ1-6	many	TGCGCCAGCAGCCCGTTACCGGGACAGGGGATTTCACCCCTCCACTTT	CASSPLPGQGISPLHF
TRBV5-1	TRBD1	TRBJ2-7	-	TGCGCCAGCAGCACGGACAGGTCTACCTACAAGCAGTACTTC	CASSTDRSTYKQYF
TRBV5-1	-	TRBJ2-5	-	TGCGCCAGCAGCAGAGGAGGGACCCGAGAGACCCAGTACTTC	CASSRGGTRETQYF
TRBV20-1	TRBD2	TRBJ2-1	-	TGCAGTGCCCCGCAGGCTAGCGGGAGCTATGAGCAGTTCTTC	CSAPQASGSYEQFF
TRBV19	-	TRBJ2-7	-	TGTGCCAGTAGTATAGCCAGGGGTATCAACGAGCAGTACTTC	CASSIARGINEQYF